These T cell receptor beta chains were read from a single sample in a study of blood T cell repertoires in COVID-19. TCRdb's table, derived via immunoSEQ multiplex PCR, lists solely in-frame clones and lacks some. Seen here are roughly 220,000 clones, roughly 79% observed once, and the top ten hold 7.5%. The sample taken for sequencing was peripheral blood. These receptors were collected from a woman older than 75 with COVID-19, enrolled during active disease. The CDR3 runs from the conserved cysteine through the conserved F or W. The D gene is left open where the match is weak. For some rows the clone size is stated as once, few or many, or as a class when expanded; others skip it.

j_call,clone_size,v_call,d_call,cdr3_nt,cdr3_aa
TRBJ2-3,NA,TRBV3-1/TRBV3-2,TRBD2,TGTGCCAGCAGCCAAGAGGGCGCGACTAGCGGGAGAGATACGCAGTATTTT,CASSQEGATSGRDTQYF
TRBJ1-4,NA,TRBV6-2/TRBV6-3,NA,TGTGCCAGCAGTTCCGCACAGGGTGTTTTGGGAAAACTGTTTTTT,CASSSAQGVLGKLFF
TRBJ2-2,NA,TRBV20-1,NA,TGCAGTGCCAGTAGGGGCGGCGGCGGGGAGCTGTTTTTT,CSASRGGGGELFF
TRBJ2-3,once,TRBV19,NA,TGTGCCAGTAGTACTTCTAGCGGCCAGGGGGATACGCAGTATTTT,CASSTSSGQGDTQYF
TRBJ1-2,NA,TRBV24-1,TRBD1,TGTGCCGTAGGAGGGGGACAGGGGGCAAAGGGCTACACCTTC,CAVGGGQGAKGYTF
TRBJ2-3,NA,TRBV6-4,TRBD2,TGTGCCAGCAGACTAGCGGGAAACACAGATACGCAGTATTTT,CASRLAGNTDTQYF
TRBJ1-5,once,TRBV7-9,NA,TGTGCCAGCAGCCTAACGGGACTCTCGGGTCAGCCCCAGCATTTT,CASSLTGLSGQPQHF
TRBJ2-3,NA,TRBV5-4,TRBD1,TGTGCCAGCAGCGGGGGACAGATCAGCACAGATACGCAGTATTTT,CASSGGQISTDTQYF
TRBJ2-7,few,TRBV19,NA,TGTGCCAGTAGTATAGCTCAGGGCGGTCGTCCCGAGCAGTACTTC,CASSIAQGGRPEQYF
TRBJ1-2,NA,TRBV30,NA,TGTGCCTGGCAAACAAGGGGCCGGAACTATGGCTACACCTTC,CAWQTRGRNYGYTF
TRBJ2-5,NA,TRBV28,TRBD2,TGTGCCACCCGACTAGCGTCGTACCAAGAGACCCAGTACTTC,CATRLASYQETQYF
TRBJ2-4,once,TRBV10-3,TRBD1,TGTGCCATCAGTGAAGGCAGGGGGAACATTCAGTACTTC,CAISEGRGNIQYF
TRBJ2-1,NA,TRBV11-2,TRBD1,TGTGCCAGCAGCTCACTCCGACAGGGGAGGAATGAGCAGTTCTTC,CASSSLRQGRNEQFF
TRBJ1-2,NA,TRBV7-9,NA,TGTGCCAGCAGCTTATTCCCGGAGGCTAACTATGGCTACACCTTC,CASSLFPEANYGYTF
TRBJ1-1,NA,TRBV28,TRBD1,TGTGCCAGCAGTTTGCTCCTAGGGGGCGCGGGAACTGAAGCTTTCTTT,CASSLLLGGAGTEAFF
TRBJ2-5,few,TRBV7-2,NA,TGTGCCAGCAGCTTTCGACTAGTTGGACTCCAAGAGACCCAGTACTTC,CASSFRLVGLQETQYF
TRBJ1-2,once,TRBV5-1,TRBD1,TGCGCCAGCAGCTCCGGGACAGGGACTATCCATGGCTACACCTTC,CASSSGTGTIHGYTF
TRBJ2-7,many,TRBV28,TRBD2,TGTGCCAGCAGTCCGACTAGCGGGTTTGCCTACGAGCAGTACTTC,CASSPTSGFAYEQYF
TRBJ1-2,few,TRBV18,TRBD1,TGTGCCAGCTCCCCGACAGGGCTGGCTAACTATGGCTACACCTTC,CASSPTGLANYGYTF
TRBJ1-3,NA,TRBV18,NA,TGTGCCAGCTCACCTTTGGTCAGGGGAGATGGAAACACCATATATTTT,CASSPLVRGDGNTIYF
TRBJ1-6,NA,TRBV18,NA,TGTGCCAGCTCACCGGTCACGCTCGGTGCCCTCCACTTT,CASSPVTLGALHF
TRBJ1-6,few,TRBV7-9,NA,TGTGCCAGCAGCTTAGAGGGGGAGGGATCACCCCTCCACTTT,CASSLEGEGSPLHF
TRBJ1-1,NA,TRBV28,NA,TGTGCCAGCAGTCCCCCCGTGCGGACTGAAGCTTTCTTT,CASSPPVRTEAFF
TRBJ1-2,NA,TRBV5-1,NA,TGCGCCAGCAGCTTGGGGCGGAACTATGGCTACACCTTC,CASSLGRNYGYTF
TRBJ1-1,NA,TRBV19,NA,TGTGCCAGTAGTATACAGGAGAACACTGAAGCTTTCTTT,CASSIQENTEAFF
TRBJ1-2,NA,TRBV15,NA,TGTGCCACCAGGAATGCAGGGGTTGGGAACTATGGCTACACCTTC,CATRNAGVGNYGYTF
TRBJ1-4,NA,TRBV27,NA,TGTGCCAGCAGTTCCCGGACAGTTTGGGGTGAAAAACTGTTTTTT,CASSSRTVWGEKLFF
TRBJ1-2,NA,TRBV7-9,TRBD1,TGTGCCAGCAGGCGGGGACAGGCGTATGGCTACACCTTC,CASRRGQAYGYTF
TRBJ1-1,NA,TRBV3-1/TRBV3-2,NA,TGTGCCAGCAGCCAAGGACAGGTTCCTAACACTGAAGCTTTCTTT,CASSQGQVPNTEAFF
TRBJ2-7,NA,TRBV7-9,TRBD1,TGTGCCAGCAGCGCGACCAGACCGGGACAGATCCACGAGCAGTACTTC,CASSATRPGQIHEQYF
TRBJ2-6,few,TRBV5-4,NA,TGTGCCAGCAGCTTACAAGGGGCCAACGTCCTGACTTTC,CASSLQGANVLTF
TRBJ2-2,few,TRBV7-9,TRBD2,TGTGCCAGCAGCTCCGGGACTAGCGGCCCGGGGGAGCTGTTTTTT,CASSSGTSGPGELFF
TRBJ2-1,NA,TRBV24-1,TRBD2,TGTGCCACCAGTGATTTTAGCACTAGCGGTCACAATGAGCAGTTCTTC,CATSDFSTSGHNEQFF
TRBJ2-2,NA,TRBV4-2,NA,TGTGCCAGCAGCCAAGGGCGGGCCTCTCGGGGTACCGGGGAGCTGTTTTTT,CASSQGRASRGTGELFF
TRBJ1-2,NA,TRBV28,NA,TGTGCCAGCAGCTCGCAATTGGACAGACCTTATGGCTACACCTTC,CASSSQLDRPYGYTF
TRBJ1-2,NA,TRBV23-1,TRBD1,TGCGCCAGCAGTCAAGTCGCCACCGAGGGGGCGGAACGAGATGGCTACACCTTC,CASSQVATEGAERDGYTF
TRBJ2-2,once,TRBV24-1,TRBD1,TGTGCCACCAGTGGGGACAGGGGGCTTCCCACCGGGGAGCTGTTTTTT,CATSGDRGLPTGELFF
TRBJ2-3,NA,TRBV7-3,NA,TGTGCCAGCAGCTTACGGGGCGGGGCCACAGATACGCAGTATTTT,CASSLRGGATDTQYF
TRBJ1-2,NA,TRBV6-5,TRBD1,TGTGCCAGCAGTTACCGGGACAGGGGCTATGGCTACACCTTC,CASSYRDRGYGYTF
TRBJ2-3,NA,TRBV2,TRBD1,TGTGCCACCGGGGACAGGGGGCTCACAGATACGCAGTATTTT,CATGDRGLTDTQYF
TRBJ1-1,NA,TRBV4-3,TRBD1,TGCGCCAGCAGCCAGGGACAGGGAAACACTGAAGCTTTCTTT,CASSQGQGNTEAFF
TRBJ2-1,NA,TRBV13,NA,TGTGCCAGCAGGGGCGGACTATCGAAGTACAATGAGCAGTTCTTC,CASRGGLSKYNEQFF
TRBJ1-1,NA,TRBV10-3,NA,TGTGCCATCAGTGAGAGACAGATTGAAGCTTTCTTT,CAISERQIEAFF
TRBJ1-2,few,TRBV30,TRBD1,TGTGCCTGGAGCAATACAGGGGGCGCAAACTATGGCTACACCTTC,CAWSNTGGANYGYTF
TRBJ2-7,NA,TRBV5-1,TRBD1,TGCGCCAGCAGCCCGGACAGGGGCGAGCAGTACTTC,CASSPDRGEQYF
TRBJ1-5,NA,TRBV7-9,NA,TGTGCCAGCAGCTTGGCCAACCAGCCCCAGCATTTT,CASSLANQPQHF
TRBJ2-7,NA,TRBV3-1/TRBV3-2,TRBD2,TGTGCCAGCAGCCACAGCGGGAAGGGCTACGAGCAGTACTTC,CASSHSGKGYEQYF
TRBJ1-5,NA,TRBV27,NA,TGTGCCAGCAGTTTATGGGGAGACCACTTCAAGAGACAGCCCCAGCATTTT,CASSLWGDHFKRQPQHF
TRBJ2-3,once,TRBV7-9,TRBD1,TGTGCCAGCAGCATCAGGGGGCTAGGCACAGATACGCAGTATTTT,CASSIRGLGTDTQYF
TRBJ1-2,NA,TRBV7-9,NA,TGTGCCAGCCGACCGAGGGTTGGGGATGGCTACACCTTC,CASRPRVGDGYTF
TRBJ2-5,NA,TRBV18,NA,TGTGCCAGCTCACCACCGACGGGACATCAAGAGACCCAGTACTTC,CASSPPTGHQETQYF
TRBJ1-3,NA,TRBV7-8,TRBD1,TGTGCCAGCAGCCGAGACAGGGGTGGAAACACCATATATTTT,CASSRDRGGNTIYF
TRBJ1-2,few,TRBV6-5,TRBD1,TGTGCCAGCAGTTCCCCGACAGGGAGCTATGGCTACACCTTC,CASSSPTGSYGYTF
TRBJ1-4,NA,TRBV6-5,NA,TGTGCCAGCAAGGCTTCAGGTGGGGAAAAACTGTTTTTT,CASKASGGEKLFF